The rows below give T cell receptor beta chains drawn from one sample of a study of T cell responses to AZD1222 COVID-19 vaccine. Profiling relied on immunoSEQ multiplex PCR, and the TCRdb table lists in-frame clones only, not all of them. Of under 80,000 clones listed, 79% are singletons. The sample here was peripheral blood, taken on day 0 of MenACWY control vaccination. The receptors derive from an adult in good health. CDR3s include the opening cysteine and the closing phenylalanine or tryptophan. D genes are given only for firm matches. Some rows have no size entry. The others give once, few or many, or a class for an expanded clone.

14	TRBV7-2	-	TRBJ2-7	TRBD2	CASSLTSGGYEQYF	TGTGCCAGCAGCTTAACTAGCGGGGGCTACGAGCAGTACTTC
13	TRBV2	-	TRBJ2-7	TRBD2	CASRASGGWEQYF	TGTGCCAGCAGGGCTAGCGGGGGTTGGGAGCAGTACTTC
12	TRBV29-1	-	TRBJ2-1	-	CSVSSSYNEQFF	TGCAGCGTTTCGAGCTCCTACAATGAGCAGTTCTTC
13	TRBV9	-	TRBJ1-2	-	CASSPGGTGGYTF	TGTGCCAGCAGCCCAGGCGGGACTGGTGGCTACACCTTC
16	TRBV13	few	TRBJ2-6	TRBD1	CASSFQGAFGANVLTF	TGTGCCAGCAGCTTCCAGGGGGCGTTCGGGGCCAACGTCCTGACTTTC
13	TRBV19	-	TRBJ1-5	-	CASSITGNQPQHF	TGTGCCAGTAGTATAACAGGCAATCAGCCCCAGCATTTT
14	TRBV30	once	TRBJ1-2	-	CAWSVSGVGGGYTF	TGTGCCTGGAGTGTATCGGGGGTAGGCGGAGGCTACACCTTC
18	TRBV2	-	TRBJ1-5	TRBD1	CASSEEATGVRNNQPQHF	TGTGCCAGCAGTGAAGAGGCGACAGGGGTCCGTAACAATCAGCCCCAGCATTTT
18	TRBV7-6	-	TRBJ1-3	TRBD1	CASSLAEDRVLSGNTIYF	TGTGCCAGCAGCTTAGCGGAGGACAGGGTCTTGTCTGGAAACACCATATATTTT
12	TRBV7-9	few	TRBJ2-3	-	CASKLEADTQYF	TGTGCCAGCAAGCTAGAGGCAGATACGCAGTATTTT
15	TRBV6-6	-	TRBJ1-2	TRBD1	CASRPTGTGVYGYTF	TGTGCCAGCAGACCCACCGGGACAGGGGTCTATGGCTACACCTTC
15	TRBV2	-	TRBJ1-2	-	CASSDPYASTTGYTF	TGTGCCAGCAGTGACCCGTACGCTTCGACGACTGGCTACACCTTC
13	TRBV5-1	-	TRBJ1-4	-	CASSSRVDEKLFF	TGCGCCAGCAGTTCTCGGGTCGATGAAAAACTGTTTTTT
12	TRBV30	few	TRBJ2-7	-	CAWSVGPYEQYF	TGTGCCTGGAGTGTTGGCCCCTACGAGCAGTACTTC
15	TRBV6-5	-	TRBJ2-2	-	CASSYSITGHGELFF	TGTGCCAGCAGTTACTCCATTACAGGGCACGGGGAGCTGTTTTTT
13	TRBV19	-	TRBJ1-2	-	CASSPSFNYGYTF	TGTGCCAGTAGTCCCTCTTTCAACTATGGCTACACCTTC
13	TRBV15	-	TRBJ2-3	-	CATSIRGLDTQYF	TGTGCCACCAGCATTAGGGGCTTAGATACGCAGTATTTT
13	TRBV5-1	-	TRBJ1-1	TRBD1	CASSSTTGGLAFF	TGCGCCAGCAGCTCCACTACAGGGGGATTGGCTTTCTTT
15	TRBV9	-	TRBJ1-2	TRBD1	CASSTFDRGLYGYTF	TGTGCCAGCAGCACGTTCGACAGGGGACTCTATGGCTACACCTTC
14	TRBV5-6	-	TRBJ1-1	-	CASSFPQGNTEAFF	TGTGCCAGCAGCTTCCCACAGGGGAACACTGAAGCTTTCTTT
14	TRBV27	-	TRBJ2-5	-	CASSLSGIGETQYF	TGTGCCAGCAGTCTTAGCGGCATAGGAGAGACCCAGTACTTC
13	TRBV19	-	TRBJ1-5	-	CASSIEGERPQHF	TGTGCCAGTAGTATAGAAGGGGAAAGGCCCCAGCATTTT
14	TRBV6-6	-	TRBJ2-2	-	CASSWDGNTGELFF	TGTGCCAGCAGTTGGGACGGTAACACCGGGGAGCTGTTTTTT
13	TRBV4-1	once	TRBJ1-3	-	CASSQQGMDTIYF	TGCGCCAGCAGCCAACAGGGGATGGACACCATATATTTT
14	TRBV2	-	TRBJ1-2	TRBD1	CASKRAGTGGGYTF	TGTGCCAGCAAGAGAGCCGGGACAGGGGGCGGCTACACCTTC
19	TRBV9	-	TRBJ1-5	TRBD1	CASSVDPLTPDRDYQPQHF	TGTGCCAGCAGCGTAGATCCCCTCACCCCGGACAGGGATTATCAGCCCCAGCATTTT
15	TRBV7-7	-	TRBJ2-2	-	CAILPLGPNTGELFF	TGTGCTATCTTACCCCTGGGTCCAAACACCGGGGAGCTGTTTTTT
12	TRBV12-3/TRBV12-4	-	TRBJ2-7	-	CASSTGRREQYF	TGTGCCAGCAGTACAGGGAGAAGAGAGCAGTACTTC
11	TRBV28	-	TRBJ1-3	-	CASSQGNTIYF	TGTGCCAGCAGCCAGGGGAACACCATATATTTT
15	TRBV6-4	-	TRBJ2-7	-	CASSDSKRRPYEQYF	TGTGCCAGCAGTGACTCGAAACGGAGGCCCTACGAGCAGTACTTC
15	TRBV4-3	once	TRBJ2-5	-	CASSQDVTLGETQYF	TGCGCCAGCAGCCAAGATGTCACCCTTGGGGAGACCCAGTACTTC
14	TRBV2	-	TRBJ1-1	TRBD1	CASQPTGGVAEAFF	TGTGCCAGCCAACCAACAGGGGGCGTCGCTGAAGCTTTCTTT
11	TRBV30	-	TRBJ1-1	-	CAWRQGGIAFF	TGTGCCTGGAGACAAGGGGGGATCGCTTTCTTT
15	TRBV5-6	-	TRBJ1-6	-	CASSLFGSSNSPLHF	TGTGCCAGCAGCTTGTTTGGGTCCAGTAATTCACCCCTCCACTTT
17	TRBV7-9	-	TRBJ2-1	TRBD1	CASSSFQGAGSYNEQFF	TGTGCCAGCAGCTCATTCCAGGGGGCAGGGTCCTACAATGAGCAGTTCTTC
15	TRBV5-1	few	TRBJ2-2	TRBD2	CASSSQAGVGGELFF	TGCGCCAGCAGCTCTCAAGCGGGAGTCGGCGGGGAGCTGTTTTTT